Presented here are 21 T cell receptor beta chains from one specimen sequenced in a study of blood T cell repertoires in COVID-19. TCRdb's copy holds only in-frame clones and misses some; the assay was immunoSEQ multiplex PCR. The sample includes approximately 350,000 clones, 85% to 90% of them seen just once. Material for sequencing was peripheral blood. These receptors all stem from a woman in her seventies with COVID-19, enrolled during active disease.

Concerning this clone itself: A much larger clonotype is one base distant, so this may be a read error. The J gene is TRBJ1-2, the V gene TRBV14; maybe TRBD1 (6 bases). The CDR3 sequence is 12 residues long. V shed 4 bases and J shed 5 bases, with 8 bases lying between them. Germline V gives CDR1 SGHDN, CDR2 FVKESK. CDR3 amino acids: CASSRTGYGYTF. The CDR3 coding sequence is TGTGCCAGCAGCCGAACAGGGTATGGCTACACCTTC.

This clone appeared a single time. This rearrangement joins TRBV7-9 to TRBJ2-1, with 8 bases fitting TRBD1. The CDR3 spans 15 residues. From germline, CDR1 is SEHNR and CDR2 FQNEAQ (reference sequence). The ends lost 5 bases at V and 2 bases at J; junction bases unmatched: 5. CDR3 amino acids: CASSHRDRPYNEQFF. The CDR3 DNA sequence: TGTGCCAGCAGCCACCGGGACAGGCCCTACAATGAGCAGTTCTTC. The full variable domain, completed using reference TRBV7-9 and TRBJ2-1, is DTGVSQNPRHKITKRGQNVTFRCDPISEHNRLYWYRQTLGQGPEFLTYFQNEAQLEKSRLLSDRFSAERPKGSFSTLEIQRTEQGDSAMYLCASSHRDRPYNEQFFGPGTRLTVL.

The chain couples TRBV2 to TRBJ2-7; 8 bases fit TRBD1. Trimming cost V 4 bases and J 6 bases; bases outside gene matches: 2. The CDR3 has 12 residues. Per the germline V gene, CDR1 is SNHLY and CDR2 is FYNNEI. The CDR3 loop reads CASSGTGTEQYF. CDR3 DNA sequence: TGTGCCAGCAGTGGGACAGGGACCGAGCAGTACTTC. Variable domain in full (rest from reference TRBV2 and TRBJ2-7): EPEVTQTPSHQVTQMGQEVILRCVPISNHLYFYWYRQILGQKVEFLVSFYNNEISEKSEIFDDQFSVERPDGSNFTLKIRSTKLEDSAMYFCASSGTGTEQYFGPGTRLTVT.

This sequence joins TRBV5-4 and TRBJ1-1; the D gene is possibly TRBD1 (6 bases). Germline V gene lookup returns CDR1 SGHNT and CDR2 YYREEE (reference sequence). The CDR3 extends over 15 amino acids. Trimming pared 0 bases from V and 6 bases from J, leaving 15 bases between. CDR3 nucleotides: TGTGCCAGCAGCTTGGTCGGTCGGGGGGCCGCTGAAGCTTTCTTT. Protein: CASSLVGRGAAEAFF.

The gene calls are TRBV21-1 and TRBJ2-7; TRBD1 is the table's D call, not checked against the DNA. TRBV21-1 is reported as a pseudogene. This CDR3 spans 16 amino acids. The CDR3, as DNA: TGTGCCAGCAGCACGGGACAGGGAGTGGGCTCCTACGAGCAGTACTTC. It is translated as CASSTGQGVGSYEQYF.

This sequence joins TRBV28 and TRBJ2-2; 7 nucleotides align to TRBD2. The CDR3 runs 18 residues. Looked up from germline, CDR1 is MDHEN and CDR2 is SYDVKM. Trimming removed 5 bases from V and 4 bases from J; junction bases left unmatched: 16. CDR3 sequence: CASSPGTGSGEITGELFF. CDR3 DNA: TGTGCCAGCAGTCCGGGCACGGGGAGCGGGGAAATCACCGGGGAGCTGTTTTTT.

The chain couples TRBV5-4 to TRBJ2-3, with D perhaps matching TRBD2 (6 bases). The CDR3 loop spans 15 amino acids. Germline V lookup: CDR1 SGHNT, CDR2 YYREEE (reference sequence). V lost 0 bases to trimming and J lost 1 base, with 9 bases between them. The CDR3 DNA reads TGTGCCAGCAGCTTGGCACTAGCCCGCACAGATACGCAGTATTTT. Translation: CASSLALARTDTQYF.

The J gene is TRBJ1-1, the V gene TRBV7-9, with unresolved D. CDR1 is SEHNR, CDR2 FQNEAQ, per germline (reference sequence). The CDR3 runs to 13 residues. Trimming removed 3 bases at V and 4 bases at J, with 9 bases between. CDR3 loop: CASSFGEGTEAFF. Here the CDR3 DNA reads TGTGCCAGCAGCTTCGGGGAAGGCACTGAAGCTTTCTTT.

The CDR3 sequence: CASSLGGQVNTEAFF. CDR3 sequence (DNA): TGCGCCAGCAGCTTGGGGGGACAGGTGAACACTGAAGCTTTCTTT. The chain has TRBV5-1 and TRBJ1-1, with 8 bases lining up with TRBD1. Looked up from germline, CDR1 is SGHRS and CDR2 is YFSETQ. CDR3 length: 15 amino acids. After removal of 0 bases from V and 0 bases from J, the junction contained 1 base not matched to a gene.

The V and J genes are TRBV4-1 and TRBJ2-3; D ambiguous. Trimming left V 4 bases short and J 6 bases short, with 5 bases between. This CDR3 comprises 11 residues. The germline V gene encodes CDR1 MGHRA and CDR2 YSYEKL. The CDR3 sequence is CASSRGDTQYF. The CDR3 nucleotides are TGCGCCAGCAGCCGAGGCGATACGCAGTATTTT.

This clone occurred a few times. This rearrangement joins TRBV6-5 to TRBJ1-5, with no clear D. The CDR3 extends over 16 amino acids. Germline-derived CDR1 and CDR2 are MNHEY and SVGAGI. Trimming pared 0 bases from V and 3 bases from J, leaving 12 bases between. CDR3 DNA: TGTGCCAGCAGTTACTCGGCTGCTAGCTCCAATCAGCCCCAGCATTTT. This codes for CASSYSAASSNQPQHF.

The CDR3 region is CASSPQGAGYTF. The CDR3 bases are TGTGCCAGCAGTCCTCAGGGGGCTGGCTACACCTTC. V is TRBV5-6 and J is TRBJ1-2, with TRBD1 matching 8 bases. Germline trimming cut 5 bases from V and 7 bases from J; bases unmatched to any gene: 4. Germline V gene data show CDR1 as SGHDT and CDR2 as YYEEEE. There are 12 residues in the CDR3.

The V call is TRBV4-3, the J call TRBJ1-1, with 9 bases fitting TRBD1. Germline loops: CDR1 LGHNA, CDR2 YSLEER. Trimming removed 5 bases from V and 0 bases from J; junction bases left unmatched: 7. The CDR3 spans 16 residues. The chain's CDR3 is CASSSQQGALNTEAFF. CDR3 bases: TGCGCCAGCAGCTCCCAACAGGGGGCCCTGAACACTGAAGCTTTCTTT.

The rearrangement joins TRBV18 to TRBJ1-1; no reliable D call. This CDR3 comprises 14 residues. The germline gives CDR1 KGHSH, CDR2 LQKENI. V lost 2 bases and J lost 10, with 17 bases in between. In DNA, the CDR3 is TGTGCCAGCTCACCATCTGGCCCACCTCTTGGAGCTTTCTTT. Encoded protein: CASSPSGPPLGAFF.

V and J are TRBV21-1 and TRBJ2-1; the table's D call, TRBD1, has no DNA check behind it. TRBV21-1 counts as a pseudogene. The length of the CDR3 is 18 residues. The CDR3 loop reads CASSKGWSRDRASREQFF. The CDR3 DNA is TGTGCCAGCAGCAAGGGTTGGTCCCGGGACAGGGCCTCGCGAGAGCAGTTCTTC.

The chain couples TRBV19 to TRBJ1-5, with 7 bases identical to TRBD1. Germline CDR1 is LNHDA and CDR2 is SQIVND (reference sequence). V lost 5 bases to trimming and J lost 0 bases; unmatched junction nucleotides: 1. The CDR3 sequence is 14 residues long. The CDR3 is CASSDRDSNQPQHF. DNA for the CDR3: TGTGCCAGTAGTGACAGGGATAGCAATCAGCCCCAGCATTTT. Supplemented by reference TRBV19 and TRBJ1-5, the full variable domain reads DGGITQSPKYLFRKEGQNVTLSCEQNLNHDAMYWYRQDPGQGLRLIYYSQIVNDFQKGDIAEGYSVSREKKESFPLTVTSAQKNPTAFYLCASSDRDSNQPQHFGDGTRLSIL.

The chain employs TRBV6-5 and TRBJ1-1; unclear D gene. V was shortened by 2 bases and J by 1 base, with 5 bases between the two germline ends. Per the germline V gene, CDR1 is MNHEY and CDR2 is SVGAGI. The CDR3 has 13 residues. The CDR3, as DNA: TGTGCCAGCAGTTACAAGCCGAACACTGAAGCTTTCTTT. The encoded protein is CASSYKPNTEAFF.

This rearrangement joins TRBV6-5 to TRBJ1-5; D perhaps matches TRBD1 (5 bases). CDR3 length: 15 amino acids. Germline V gene lookup returns CDR1 MNHEY and CDR2 SVGAGI. V dropped 5 bases and J dropped 4 bases, with 15 bases sitting between them. DNA for the CDR3: TGTGCCAGCAGTCTTGGGACTGGGCTGAATCAGCCCCAGCATTTT. It is translated as CASSLGTGLNQPQHF.

V usage is TRBV2 and J usage is TRBJ1-6, with D tentatively TRBD1 (5 bases). V was clipped by 2 bases and J by 0 bases, with 11 bases between them. CDR3 length: 17 amino acids. The germline V gene encodes CDR1 SNHLY and CDR2 FYNNEI. This CDR3 is CASSERGSSSYNSPLHF. The CDR3 nucleotides are TGTGCCAGCAGTGAAAGGGGCAGTAGCTCCTATAATTCACCCCTCCACTTT.

This chain's CDR3 is CASSRQGVDTEAFF. As DNA, the CDR3 is TGTGCCAGCAGCCGCCAGGGCGTCGACACTGAAGCTTTCTTT. The chain employs TRBV6-6 and TRBJ1-1; maybe TRBD1 (5 bases). The CDR3 totals 14 residues. Trimming cost V 6 bases and J 3 bases, with 14 bases left between them. Germline V gives CDR1 MNHNY, CDR2 SVGAGI (reference sequence).

The J gene is TRBJ2-1, the V gene TRBV27; tentative D call: TRBD2 (6 bases). The CDR3 totals 12 residues. The ends were cut back, 6 bases at V and 9 bases at J, with 12 bases in the middle. The germline CDR1 and CDR2 sequences are MNHEY and SMNVEV (reference sequence). CDR3 loop: CASSKGGREQFF. The CDR3 bases are TGTGCCAGCAGCAAAGGAGGGCGTGAGCAGTTCTTC.